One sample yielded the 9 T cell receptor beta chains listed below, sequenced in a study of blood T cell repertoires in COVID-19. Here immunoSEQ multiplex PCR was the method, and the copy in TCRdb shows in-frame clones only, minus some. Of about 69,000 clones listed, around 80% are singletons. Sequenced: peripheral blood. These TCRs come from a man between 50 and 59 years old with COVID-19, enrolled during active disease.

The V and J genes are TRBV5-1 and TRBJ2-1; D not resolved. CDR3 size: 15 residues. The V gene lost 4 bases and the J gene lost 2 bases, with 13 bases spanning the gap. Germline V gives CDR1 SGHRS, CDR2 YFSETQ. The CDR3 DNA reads TGCGCCAGCAGCCTGGCCACTGCGACCTACAATGAGCAGTTCTTC. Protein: CASSLATATYNEQFF. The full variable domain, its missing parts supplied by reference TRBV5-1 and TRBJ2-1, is KAGVTQTPRYLIKTRGQQVTLSCSPISGHRSVSWYQQTPGQGLQFLFEYFSETQRNKGNFPGRFSGRQFSNSRSEMNVSTLELGDSALYLCASSLATATYNEQFFGPGTRLTVL.

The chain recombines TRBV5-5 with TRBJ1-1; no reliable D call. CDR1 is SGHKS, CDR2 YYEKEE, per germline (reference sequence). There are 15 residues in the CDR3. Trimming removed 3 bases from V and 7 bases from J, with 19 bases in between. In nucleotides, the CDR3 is TGTGCCAGCAGCTCGCCGTCGGGTGTTACCCGTGAAGCTTTCTTT. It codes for CASSSPSGVTREAFF. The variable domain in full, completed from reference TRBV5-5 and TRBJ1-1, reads DAGVTQSPTHLIKTRGQQVTLRCSPISGHKSVSWYQQVLGQGPQFIFQYYEKEERGRGNFPDRFSARQFPNYSSELNVNALLLGDSALYLCASSSPSGVTREAFFGQGTRLTVV.

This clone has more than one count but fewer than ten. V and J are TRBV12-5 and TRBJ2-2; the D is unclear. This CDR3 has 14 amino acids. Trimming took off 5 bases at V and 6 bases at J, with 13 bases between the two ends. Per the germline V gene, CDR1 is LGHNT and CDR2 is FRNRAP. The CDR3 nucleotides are TGTGCTAGTGGTCCCCTAAGAGAGGCCGGGGAGCTGTTTTTT. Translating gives CASGPLREAGELFF.

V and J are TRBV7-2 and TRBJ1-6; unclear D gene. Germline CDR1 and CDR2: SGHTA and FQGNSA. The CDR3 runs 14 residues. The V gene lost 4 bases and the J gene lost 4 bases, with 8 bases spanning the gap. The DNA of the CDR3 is TGTGCCAGCAGCTGGTCTAGTTATAATTCACCCCTCCACTTT. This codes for CASSWSSYNSPLHF. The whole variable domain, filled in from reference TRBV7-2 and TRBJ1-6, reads GAGVSQSPSNKVTEKGKDVELRCDPISGHTALYWYRQSLGQGLEFLIYFQGNSAPDKSGLPSDRFSAERTGGSVSTLTIQRTQQEDSAVYLCASSWSSYNSPLHFGNGTRLTVT.

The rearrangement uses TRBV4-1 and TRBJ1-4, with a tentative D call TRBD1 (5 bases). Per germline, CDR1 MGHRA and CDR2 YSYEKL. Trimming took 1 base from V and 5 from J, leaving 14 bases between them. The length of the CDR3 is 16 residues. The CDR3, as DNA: TGCGCCAGCAGCCAAGTAGGGTACAGGTTAAATGAAAAACTGTTTTTT. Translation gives CASSQVGYRLNEKLFF.

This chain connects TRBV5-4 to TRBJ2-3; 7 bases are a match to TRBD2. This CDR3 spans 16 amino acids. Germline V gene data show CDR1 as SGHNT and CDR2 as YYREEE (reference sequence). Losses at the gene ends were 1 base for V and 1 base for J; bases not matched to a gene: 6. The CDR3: CASSLPSSGGTDTQYF. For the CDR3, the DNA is TGTGCCAGCAGCTTGCCATCTAGCGGAGGCACAGATACGCAGTATTTT.

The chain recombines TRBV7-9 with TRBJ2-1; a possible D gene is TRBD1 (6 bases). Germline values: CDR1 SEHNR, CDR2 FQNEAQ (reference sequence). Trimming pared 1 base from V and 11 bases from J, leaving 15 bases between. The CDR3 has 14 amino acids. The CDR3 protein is CASSLEVTGNKQFF. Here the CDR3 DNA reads TGTGCCAGCAGCTTAGAGGTGACAGGTAATAAGCAGTTCTTC. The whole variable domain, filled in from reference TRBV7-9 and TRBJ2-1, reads DTGVSQNPRHKITKRGQNVTFRCDPISEHNRLYWYRQTLGQGPEFLTYFQNEAQLEKSRLLSDRFSAERPKGSFSTLEIQRTEQGDSAMYLCASSLEVTGNKQFFGPGTRLTVL.

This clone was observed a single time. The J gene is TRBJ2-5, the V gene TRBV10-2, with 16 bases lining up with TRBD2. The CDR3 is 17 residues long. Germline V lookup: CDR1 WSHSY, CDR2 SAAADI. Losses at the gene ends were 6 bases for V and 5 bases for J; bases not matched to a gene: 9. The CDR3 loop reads CASRDRGTSGGAETQYF. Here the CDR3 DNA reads TGCGCCAGCAGGGACCGAGGGACTAGCGGGGGGGCGGAGACCCAGTACTTC.

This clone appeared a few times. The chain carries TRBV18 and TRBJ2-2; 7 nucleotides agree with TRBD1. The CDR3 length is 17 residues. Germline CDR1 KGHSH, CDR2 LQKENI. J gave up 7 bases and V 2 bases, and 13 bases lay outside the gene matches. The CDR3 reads CASSPGLKGADNGELFF. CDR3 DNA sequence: TGTGCCAGCTCACCAGGGTTAAAGGGGGCCGACAACGGGGAGCTGTTTTTT.